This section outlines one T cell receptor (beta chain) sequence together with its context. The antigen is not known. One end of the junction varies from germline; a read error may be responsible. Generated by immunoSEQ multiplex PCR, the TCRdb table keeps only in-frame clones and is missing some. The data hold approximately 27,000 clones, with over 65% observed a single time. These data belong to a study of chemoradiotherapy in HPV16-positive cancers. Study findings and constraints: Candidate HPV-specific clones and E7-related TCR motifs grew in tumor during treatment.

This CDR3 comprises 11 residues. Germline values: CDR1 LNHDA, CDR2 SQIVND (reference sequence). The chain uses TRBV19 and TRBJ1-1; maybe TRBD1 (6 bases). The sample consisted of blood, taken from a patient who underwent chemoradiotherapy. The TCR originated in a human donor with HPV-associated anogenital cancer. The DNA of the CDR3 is TGTGCCAGTAGATACTGGGGGGACATGATCTTT. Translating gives CASRYWGDMIF.